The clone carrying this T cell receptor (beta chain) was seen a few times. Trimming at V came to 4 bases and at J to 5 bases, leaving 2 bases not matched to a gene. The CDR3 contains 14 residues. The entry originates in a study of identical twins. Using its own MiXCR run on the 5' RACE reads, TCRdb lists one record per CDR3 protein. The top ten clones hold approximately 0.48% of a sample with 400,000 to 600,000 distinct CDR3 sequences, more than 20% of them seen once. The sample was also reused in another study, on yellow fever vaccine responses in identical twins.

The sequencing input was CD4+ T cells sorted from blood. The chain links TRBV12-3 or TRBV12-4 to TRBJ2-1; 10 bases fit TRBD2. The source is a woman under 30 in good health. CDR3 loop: CASSWLAGDNEQFF. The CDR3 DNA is TGTGCCAGCAGTTGGCTAGCGGGAGACAATGAGCAGTTCTTC.